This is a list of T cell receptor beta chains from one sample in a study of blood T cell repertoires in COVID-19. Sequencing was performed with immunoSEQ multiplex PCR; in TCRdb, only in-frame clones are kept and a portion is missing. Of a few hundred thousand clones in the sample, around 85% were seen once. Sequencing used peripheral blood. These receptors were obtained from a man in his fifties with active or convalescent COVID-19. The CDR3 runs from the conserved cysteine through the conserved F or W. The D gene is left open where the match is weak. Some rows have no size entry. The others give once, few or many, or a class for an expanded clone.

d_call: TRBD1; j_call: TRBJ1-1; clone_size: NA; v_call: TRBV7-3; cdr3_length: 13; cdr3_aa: CASSSGTVTEAFF; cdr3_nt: TGTGCCAGCAGCTCCGGGACAGTCACTGAAGCTTTCTTT
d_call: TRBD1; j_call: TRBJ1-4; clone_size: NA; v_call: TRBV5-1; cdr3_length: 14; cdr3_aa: CASSLQGANEKLFF; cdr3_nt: TGCGCCAGCAGCTTACAGGGGGCGAATGAAAAACTGTTTTTT
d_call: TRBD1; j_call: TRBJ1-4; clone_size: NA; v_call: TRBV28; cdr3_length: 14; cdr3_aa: CASRLDRVSEKLFF; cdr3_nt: TGTGCCAGCAGATTGGACAGGGTTAGCGAAAAACTGTTTTTT
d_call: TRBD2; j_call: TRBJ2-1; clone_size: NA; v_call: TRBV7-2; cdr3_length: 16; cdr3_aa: CASSLLAGRPYNEQFF; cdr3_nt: TGTGCCAGCAGCCTCCTAGCGGGACGACCCTACAATGAGCAGTTCTTC
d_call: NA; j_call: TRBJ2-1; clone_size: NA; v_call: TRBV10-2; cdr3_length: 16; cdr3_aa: CASRDDQRASYNEQFF; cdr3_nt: TGCGCCAGCAGGGATGACCAGAGGGCCTCCTACAATGAGCAGTTCTTC
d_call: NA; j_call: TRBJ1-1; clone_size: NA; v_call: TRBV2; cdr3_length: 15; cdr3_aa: CASSDGGPVNTEAFF; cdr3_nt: TGTGCCAGCAGTGATGGGGGCCCCGTGAACACTGAAGCTTTCTTT
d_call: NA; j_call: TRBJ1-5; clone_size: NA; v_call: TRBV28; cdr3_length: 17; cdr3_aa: CASSLSLGARIFQPQHF; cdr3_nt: TGTGCCAGCAGTTTATCCCTGGGGGCGCGGATTTTCCAGCCCCAGCATTTT
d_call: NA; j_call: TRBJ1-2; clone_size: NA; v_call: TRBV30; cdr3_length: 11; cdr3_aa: CAWSAGDGYTF; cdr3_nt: TGTGCCTGGTCCGCAGGGGATGGCTACACCTTC
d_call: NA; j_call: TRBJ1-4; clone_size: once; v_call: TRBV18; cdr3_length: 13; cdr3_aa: CASSPGAGEKLFF; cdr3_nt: TGTGCCAGCTCACCAGGGGCGGGAGAAAAACTGTTTTTT
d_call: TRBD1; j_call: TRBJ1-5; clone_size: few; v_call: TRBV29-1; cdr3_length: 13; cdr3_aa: CSVERGPGQPQHF; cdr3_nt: TGCAGCGTTGAGAGGGGGCCGGGACAGCCCCAGCATTTT
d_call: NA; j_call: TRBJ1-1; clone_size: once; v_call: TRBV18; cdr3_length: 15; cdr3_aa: CASSPLGARDTEAFF; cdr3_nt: TGTGCCAGCTCACCACTGGGGGCTCGGGACACTGAAGCTTTCTTT
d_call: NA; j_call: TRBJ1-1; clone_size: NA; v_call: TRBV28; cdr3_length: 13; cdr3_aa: CASSSRGSTEAFF; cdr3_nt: TGTGCCAGCAGTTCCAGGGGTTCCACTGAAGCTTTCTTT
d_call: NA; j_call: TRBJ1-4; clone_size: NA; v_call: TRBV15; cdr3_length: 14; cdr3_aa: CATSRGGIGEKLFF; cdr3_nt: TGTGCCACCAGCCGGGGTGGAATAGGTGAAAAACTGTTTTTT
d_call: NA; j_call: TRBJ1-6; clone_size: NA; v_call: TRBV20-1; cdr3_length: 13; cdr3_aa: CSASSTVESPLHF; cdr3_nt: TGCAGTGCTAGTTCGACAGTAGAATCACCCCTCCACTTT
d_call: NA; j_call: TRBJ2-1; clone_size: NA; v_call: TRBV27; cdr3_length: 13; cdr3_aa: CASHRVEHNEQFF; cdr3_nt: TGTGCCAGCCACAGGGTAGAGCACAATGAGCAGTTCTTC
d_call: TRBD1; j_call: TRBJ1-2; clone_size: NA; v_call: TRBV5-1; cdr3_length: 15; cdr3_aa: CASSSYRGGGDGYTF; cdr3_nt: TGCGCCAGCAGCTCATACAGGGGTGGCGGTGATGGCTACACCTTC
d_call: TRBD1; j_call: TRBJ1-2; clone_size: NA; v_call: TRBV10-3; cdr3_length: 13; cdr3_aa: CASRSGTGYGYTF; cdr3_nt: TGTGCCTCAAGATCCGGGACAGGCTATGGCTACACCTTC
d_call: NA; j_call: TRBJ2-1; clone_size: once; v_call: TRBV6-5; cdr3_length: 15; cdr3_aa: CASSYKRPSYNEQFF; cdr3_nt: TGTGCCAGCAGTTACAAGCGCCCCTCCTACAATGAGCAGTTCTTC
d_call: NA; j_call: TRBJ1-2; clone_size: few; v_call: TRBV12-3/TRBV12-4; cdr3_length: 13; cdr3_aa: CASRGGDYYGYTF; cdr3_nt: TGTGCCAGCAGGGGGGGGGATTACTATGGCTACACCTTC
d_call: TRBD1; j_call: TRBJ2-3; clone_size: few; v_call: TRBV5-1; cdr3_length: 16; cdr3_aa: CASSSSQGEIPDTQYF; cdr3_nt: TGCGCCAGCAGCTCCTCGCAGGGGGAGATCCCAGATACGCAGTATTTT
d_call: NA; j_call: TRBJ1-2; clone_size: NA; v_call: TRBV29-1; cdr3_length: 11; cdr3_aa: CSVVLKHGYTF; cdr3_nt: TGCAGCGTTGTCTTGAAGCATGGCTACACCTTC
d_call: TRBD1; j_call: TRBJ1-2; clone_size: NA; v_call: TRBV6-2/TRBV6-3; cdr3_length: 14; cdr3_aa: CASSYRGQGYGYTF; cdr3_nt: TGTGCCAGCAGTTACCGGGGACAGGGGTACGGCTACACCTTC
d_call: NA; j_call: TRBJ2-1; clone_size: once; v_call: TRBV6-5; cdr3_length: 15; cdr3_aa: CATTWSQSSYNEQFF; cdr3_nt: TGTGCCACCACCTGGAGTCAGAGCTCCTACAATGAGCAGTTCTTC
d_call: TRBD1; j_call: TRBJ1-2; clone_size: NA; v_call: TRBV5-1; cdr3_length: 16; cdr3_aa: CASSLFGTDPNYGYTF; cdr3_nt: TGCGCCAGCAGCTTGTTCGGGACAGACCCTAACTATGGCTACACCTTC
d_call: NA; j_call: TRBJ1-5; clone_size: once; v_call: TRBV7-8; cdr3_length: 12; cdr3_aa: CASSATRQPQHF; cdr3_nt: TGTGCCAGCAGCGCAACGAGGCAGCCCCAGCATTTT
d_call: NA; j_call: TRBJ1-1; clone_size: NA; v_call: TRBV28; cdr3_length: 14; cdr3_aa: CASSFRVMNTEAFF; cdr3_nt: TGTGCCAGCAGCTTTCGGGTGATGAACACTGAAGCTTTCTTT
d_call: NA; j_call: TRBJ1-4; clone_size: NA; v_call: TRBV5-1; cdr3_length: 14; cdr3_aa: CASRRDTSNEKLFF; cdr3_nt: TGCGCCAGCAGAAGGGACACCAGCAATGAAAAACTGTTTTTT
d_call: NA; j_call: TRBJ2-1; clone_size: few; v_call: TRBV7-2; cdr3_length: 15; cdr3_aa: CASSPRDFAYNEQFF; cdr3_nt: TGTGCCAGCAGCCCAAGGGACTTCGCCTACAATGAGCAGTTCTTC
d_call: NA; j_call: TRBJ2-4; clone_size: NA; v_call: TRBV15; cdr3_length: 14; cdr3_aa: CATSRDQMVDIQYF; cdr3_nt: TGTGCCACCAGCAGAGATCAGATGGTGGACATTCAGTACTTC
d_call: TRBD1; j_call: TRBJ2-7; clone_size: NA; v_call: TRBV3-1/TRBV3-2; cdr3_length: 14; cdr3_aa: CASSQGAGGNQQYF; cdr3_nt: TGTGCCAGCAGCCAAGGGGCAGGGGGCAATCAGCAGTACTTC
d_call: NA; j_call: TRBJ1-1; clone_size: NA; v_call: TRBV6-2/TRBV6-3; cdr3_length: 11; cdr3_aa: CASSFGTEAFF; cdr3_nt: TGTGCCAGCAGTTTCGGGACAGAAGCTTTCTTT
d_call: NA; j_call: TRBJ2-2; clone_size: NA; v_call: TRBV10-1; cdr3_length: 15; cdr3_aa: CASSLSRELAGELFF; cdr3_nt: TGCGCCAGCAGTCTCAGCAGGGAACTCGCCGGGGAGCTGTTTTTT
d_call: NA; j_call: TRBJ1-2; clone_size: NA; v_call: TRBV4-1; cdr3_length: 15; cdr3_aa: CASSQAPGTPYGYTF; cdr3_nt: TGCGCCAGCAGCCAAGCCCCAGGAACCCCCTATGGCTACACCTTC
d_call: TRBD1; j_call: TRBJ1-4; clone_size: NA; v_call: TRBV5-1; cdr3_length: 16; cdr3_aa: CASSTRQGETNEKLFF; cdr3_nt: TGCGCCAGCAGCACACGACAGGGAGAGACTAATGAAAAACTGTTTTTT
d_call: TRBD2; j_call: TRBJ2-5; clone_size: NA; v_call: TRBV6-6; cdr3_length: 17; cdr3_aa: CASSPGTSGIRRETQYF; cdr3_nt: TGTGCCAGCAGTCCCGGGACTAGCGGGATCCGAAGGGAGACCCAGTACTTC
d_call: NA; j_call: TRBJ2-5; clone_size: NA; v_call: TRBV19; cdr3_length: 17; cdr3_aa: CASSIGGSGLLKETQYF; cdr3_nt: TGTGCCAGTAGTATTGGGGGATCGGGACTGCTAAAAGAGACCCAGTACTTC
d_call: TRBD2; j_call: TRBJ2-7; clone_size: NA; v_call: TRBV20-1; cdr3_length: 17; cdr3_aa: CSASPLPGLAGTYEQYF; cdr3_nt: TGCAGTGCTAGTCCCTTACCGGGACTAGCGGGGACCTACGAGCAGTACTTC
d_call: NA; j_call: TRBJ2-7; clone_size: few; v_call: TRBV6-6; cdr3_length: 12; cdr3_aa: CASSLRGYEQYF; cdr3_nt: TGTGCCAGCAGCCTCAGGGGCTACGAGCAGTACTTC
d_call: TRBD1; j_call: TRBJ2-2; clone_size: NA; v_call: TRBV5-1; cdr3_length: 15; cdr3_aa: CASRPDRGNTGELFF; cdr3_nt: TGCGCCAGCAGACCCGACAGGGGGAACACCGGGGAGCTGTTTTTT
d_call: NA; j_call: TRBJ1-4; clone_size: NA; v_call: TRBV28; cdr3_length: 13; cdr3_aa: CASSLRPQEKLFF; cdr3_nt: TGTGCCAGCAGTTTACGTCCACAGGAAAAACTGTTTTTT
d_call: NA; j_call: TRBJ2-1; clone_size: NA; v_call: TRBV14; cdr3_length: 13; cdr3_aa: CASSRTSRNEQFF; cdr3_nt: TGTGCCAGCAGCCGTACTAGCAGGAATGAGCAGTTCTTC
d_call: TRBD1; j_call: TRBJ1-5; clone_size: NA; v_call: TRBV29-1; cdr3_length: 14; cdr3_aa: CSVGTGGAGQPQHF; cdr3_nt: TGCAGCGTCGGGACAGGGGGCGCGGGGCAGCCCCAGCATTTT
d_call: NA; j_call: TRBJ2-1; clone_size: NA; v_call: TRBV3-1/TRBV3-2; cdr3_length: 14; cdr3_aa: CASSQDSTGNEQFF; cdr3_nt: TGTGCCAGCAGCCAAGATTCCACAGGAAATGAGCAGTTCTTC
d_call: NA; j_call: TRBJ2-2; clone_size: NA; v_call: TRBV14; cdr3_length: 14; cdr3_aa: CASSQGPLPGELFF; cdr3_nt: TGTGCCAGCAGCCAAGGGCCTCTTCCCGGGGAGCTGTTTTTT
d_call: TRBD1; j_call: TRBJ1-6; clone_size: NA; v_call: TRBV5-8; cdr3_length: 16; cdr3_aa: CASSQGEHRRNSPLHF; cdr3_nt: TGTGCCAGCAGCCAGGGGGAGCACCGGAGGAATTCACCCCTCCACTTT
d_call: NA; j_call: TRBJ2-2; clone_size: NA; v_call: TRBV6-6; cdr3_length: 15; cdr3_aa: CASSYYGSGTGELFF; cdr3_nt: TGTGCCAGCAGTTACTACGGGAGTGGCACCGGGGAGCTGTTTTTT
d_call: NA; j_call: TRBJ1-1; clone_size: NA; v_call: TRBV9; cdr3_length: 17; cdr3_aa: CASSVLGTPGVNTEAFF; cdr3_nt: TGTGCCAGCAGCGTTCTCGGGACACCTGGGGTGAACACTGAAGCTTTCTTT
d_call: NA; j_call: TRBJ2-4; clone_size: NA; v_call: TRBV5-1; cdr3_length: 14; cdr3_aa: CASSLQGGKNIQYF; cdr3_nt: TGCGCCAGCAGCCTACAGGGTGGCAAAAACATTCAGTACTTC
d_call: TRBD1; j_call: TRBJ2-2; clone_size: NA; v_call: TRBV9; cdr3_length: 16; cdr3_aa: CASSAPGQGVGGELFF; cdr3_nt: TGTGCCAGCAGCGCCCCGGGACAGGGGGTGGGCGGGGAGCTGTTTTTT
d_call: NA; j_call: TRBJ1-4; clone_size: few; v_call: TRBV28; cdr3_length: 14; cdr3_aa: CASTSGTRGEKLFF; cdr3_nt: TGTGCCAGTACCTCCGGGACAAGGGGAGAAAAACTGTTTTTT
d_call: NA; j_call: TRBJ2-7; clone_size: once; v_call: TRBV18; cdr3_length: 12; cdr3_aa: CASSPSVYEQYF; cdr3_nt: TGTGCCAGCTCACCATCGGTCTACGAGCAGTACTTC
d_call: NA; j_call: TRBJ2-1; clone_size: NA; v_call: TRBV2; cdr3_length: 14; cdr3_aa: CASSVLAVYNEQFF; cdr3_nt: TGTGCCAGCAGTGTATTAGCGGTCTACAATGAGCAGTTCTTC
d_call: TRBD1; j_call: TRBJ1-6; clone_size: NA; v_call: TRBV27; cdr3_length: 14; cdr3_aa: CASSLTGPNSPLHF; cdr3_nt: TGTGCCAGCAGCTTGACAGGGCCAAATTCACCCCTCCACTTT
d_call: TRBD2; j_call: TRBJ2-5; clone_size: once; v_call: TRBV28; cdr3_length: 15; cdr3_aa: CASSSQREGDETQYF; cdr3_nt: TGTGCCAGCAGTTCCCAGCGGGAGGGCGACGAGACCCAGTACTTC
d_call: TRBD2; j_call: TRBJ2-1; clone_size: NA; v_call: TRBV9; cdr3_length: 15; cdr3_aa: CASSVEAGGYNEQFF; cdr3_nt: TGTGCCAGCAGCGTAGAAGCGGGGGGGTACAATGAGCAGTTCTTC
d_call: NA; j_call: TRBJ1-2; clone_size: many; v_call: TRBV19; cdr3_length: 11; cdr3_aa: CASSGAGGYTF; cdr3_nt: TGTGCCAGTAGTGGGGCCGGTGGCTACACCTTC
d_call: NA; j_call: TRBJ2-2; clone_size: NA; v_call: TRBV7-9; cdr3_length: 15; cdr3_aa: CASSWGSSYTGELFF; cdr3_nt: TGTGCCAGCAGCTGGGGCTCTTCTTACACCGGGGAGCTGTTTTTT